These T cell receptor beta chains were read from a single sample in a study of T cells in Graves' hyperthyroidism and ophthalmopathy. TCRdb reanalysed the multiplex PCR reads using MiXCR and keeps one entry per CDR3 protein. Of roughly 250,000 distinct CDR3 sequences listed, about 17% are singletons. What was sequenced was blood. The receptors shown here come from a woman aged 18-29 years with Graves' ophthalmopathy. CDR3s include the opening cysteine and the closing phenylalanine or tryptophan. The D gene is left open where the match is weak. The listing skips clone size in some rows; elsewhere it reads once, few, many or a size class.

>TRBJ1-1|many|.|TRBV19
CASSIRQEGREAFF
TGTGCCAGTAGTATCAGACAGGAGGGGCGTGAAGCTTTCTTT
>TRBJ2-1|.|TRBD2|TRBV24-1
CATSDLRAGEYNEQFF
TGTGCCACCAGTGATTTGAGAGCGGGAGAATACAATGAGCAGTTCTTC
>TRBJ2-7|few|.|TRBV4-3
CASSQDWDHRVYEQYF
TGCGCCAGCAGCCAAGATTGGGACCACCGTGTCTACGAGCAGTACTTC
>TRBJ2-1|many|.|TRBV5-6
CASSPLAQGSSYNEQFF
TGTGCCAGCAGCCCGCTAGCCCAGGGAAGCTCCTACAATGAGCAGTTCTTC
>TRBJ1-6|many|.|TRBV20-1
CSASRGGYSPLHF
TGCAGTGCTAGTCGGGGGGGTTATTCACCCCTCCACTTT
>TRBJ2-5|many|.|TRBV5-8
CASSLGTSKETQYF
TGTGCCAGCAGCTTAGGTACTAGCAAAGAGACCCAGTACTTC
>TRBJ1-5|many|.|TRBV19
CASSPRQGGPNQPQHF
TGTGCCAGTAGTCCTCGTCAAGGGGGTCCCAATCAGCCCCAGCATTTT
>TRBJ2-5|many|TRBD2|TRBV25-1
CASSATSAQETQYF
TGTGCCAGCAGTGCGACTAGCGCTCAAGAGACCCAGTACTTC
>TRBJ2-1|many|.|TRBV6-2/TRBV6-3
CASRDSIYNEQFF
TGTGCCAGCCGGGACTCAATTTACAATGAGCAGTTCTTC
>TRBJ2-3|many|TRBD2|TRBV4-1
CASRPTTSRGDTQYF
TGCGCCAGCAGACCTACTACGTCGCGGGGGGATACGCAGTATTTT